This TCR beta chain was recorded in a study of blood T cell repertoires in COVID-19. Study background: From the United States, Italy and Spain came samples of acute and convalescent COVID-19. Sample material is recorded as cDNA or gDNA derived from T cells, B-cell-depleted T cells, or PBMCs.

Per the study methods: Estimates of nucleated cell counts were drawn from the amplification of reference gene primers. Here immunoSEQ multiplex PCR was the method, and the copy in TCRdb shows in-frame clones only, minus some. The DNA was the basis for D and trimming; V, J and clone size are from that table. The table lists about 23,000 clones, 70% to 90% of them singletons. The CDR3 extends over 16 amino acids. After removal of 7 bases from V and 2 bases from J, the junction contained 8 bases not matched to a gene. Germline V CDR1 and CDR2: LNHDA, SQIVND (reference sequence). The rearrangement joins TRBV19 to TRBJ2-1; 10 bases line up with TRBD2. The TCR was taken from an elderly woman with active COVID-19. Input material: peripheral blood. The CDR3 DNA reads as TGTGCCAGTATCTTTAGCGGGGGGCCAACCTACAATGAGCAGTTCTTC. Protein sequence: CASIFSGGPTYNEQFF.